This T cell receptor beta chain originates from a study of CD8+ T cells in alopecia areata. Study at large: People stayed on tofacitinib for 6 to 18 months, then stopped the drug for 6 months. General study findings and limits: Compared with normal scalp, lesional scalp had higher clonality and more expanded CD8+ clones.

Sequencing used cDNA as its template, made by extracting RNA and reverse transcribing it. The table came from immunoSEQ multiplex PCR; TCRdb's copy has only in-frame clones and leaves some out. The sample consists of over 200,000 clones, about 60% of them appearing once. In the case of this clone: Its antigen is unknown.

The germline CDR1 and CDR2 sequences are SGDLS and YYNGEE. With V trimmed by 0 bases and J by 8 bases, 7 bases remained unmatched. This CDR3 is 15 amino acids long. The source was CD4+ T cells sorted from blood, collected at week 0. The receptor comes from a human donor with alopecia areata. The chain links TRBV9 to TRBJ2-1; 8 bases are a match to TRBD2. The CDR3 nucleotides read TGTGCCAGCAGCGTAGGACTAGCGAGGGGTGATGAGCAGTTCTTC. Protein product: CASSVGLARGDEQFF.